The entry that follows covers one T cell receptor (beta chain) sequence. Its antigen is unknown. Adults of Caucasian background living in Nashville, Tennessee made up all donors. CD4+ cells underwent separation, giving CD45RA+ naive and CD45RA-negative memory subsets. This entry belongs to a study of shared clonotypes between healthy human individuals. Study findings and constraints: Tissues were not sampled, only blood, and their repertoires likely differ. Relative to clonotypes present in all four donors, those not shared had lower generation probabilities.

Measured with immunoSEQ multiplex PCR; TCRdb has only the in-frame clones, and not every one. The sample contains more than 2,000,000 clones, just over 90% of which appear only once. Germline V lookup: CDR1 LNHDA, CDR2 SQIVND (reference sequence). The CDR3 sequence is 13 residues long. V gave up 4 bases and J gave up 1 base, with 7 bases separating them. Source material: naive CD4+ T cells from PBMCs. The subset was: CD45RA+ positively selected. The sequence derives from a young man in good health. Some clones in this sample may be carry-over from other donors' samples. V gene TRBV19 combines with J gene TRBJ1-2; the D is unclear. In DNA form, the CDR3 reads TGTGCCAGTAGTAGAAAGGGTAACTATGGCTACACCTTC. This gives the protein CASSRKGNYGYTF. The variable domain in full, completed from reference TRBV19 and TRBJ1-2, reads DGGITQSPKYLFRKEGQNVTLSCEQNLNHDAMYWYRQDPGQGLRLIYYSQIVNDFQKGDIAEGYSVSREKKESFPLTVTSAQKNPTAFYLCASSRKGNYGYTFGSGTRLTVV.